The sample holds many counts of the clone carrying this T cell receptor (beta chain). The sample comes from a study of blood T cells in healthy people across ages. A second PCR, run for about 7 to 12 cycles, used a sample-barcoded 5' primer plus a J-beta primer mix. TCRdb re-analysed the 5' RACE reads in MiXCR, keeping a single row per CDR3 protein. This sample has roughly 1.7 million distinct CDR3 sequences; about 31% occur once, and the top ten carry roughly 10%. Specimen: blood. This clonotype was obtained from a woman in her 30s in good health.

CDR3 coding DNA: TGTGCCAGCAGCTTAGTAATCTCAATTGGGGGCTACGAGCAGTACTTC. The encoded protein is CASSLVISIGGYEQYF. This chain links TRBV7-2 with TRBJ2-7; D assignment may be TRBD1 or TRBD2 (5 bases each). Germline CDR1 and CDR2: SGHTA and FQGNSA. V lost 1 base and J lost 3, with 16 bases in between. The CDR3 length is 16 residues.